The present entry profiles one T cell receptor (beta chain) with its context. This specimen belongs to a study of cytotoxic CD8 clonotypes in ibrutinib-treated CLL. Here immunoSEQ multiplex PCR was the method, and the copy in TCRdb shows in-frame clones only, minus some. Here the sample spans some 200,000 clones, approximately 70% being singletons. Germline V gives CDR1 SGHRS, CDR2 YFSETQ. The V gene lost 0 bases and the J gene lost 7 bases, with 13 bases spanning the gap. The CDR3 has 14 amino acids. This TCR derives from a human donor with chronic lymphocytic leukemia. The specimen comprised PBMCs, sampled after 12 months of ibrutinib treatment. V usage is TRBV5-1 and J usage is TRBJ2-5; D ambiguous. In DNA form, the CDR3 reads TGCGCCAGCAGCTTGGCCGGGCAGGCTGTGACCCAGTACTTC. It specifies CASSLAGQAVTQYF.